The clone carrying this T cell receptor beta chain was recorded a few times. Its specificity is unknown. The junction departs from germline at one end; a sequencing error may be responsible. TCR beta VDJ combinations and CDR3 sequences were profiled from genomic DNA. MiXCR, run by TCRdb on the reads, gives a single entry per CDR3 protein. The profile shows approximately 470,000 distinct CDR3 sequences, over 25% of them singletons. The germline CDR1 and CDR2 sequences are SGHRS and YFSETQ. The CDR3 spans 16 residues. Sequencing was done on patients that had shown CD8+CD57+ cell expansion by flow cytometry. No therapy was given to patients before blood sampling. The data belong to a study of CD8+CD57+ T cells in acquired aplastic anemia. Study-level information: Across the sorted CD4+ and CD8+ cells, DNA amounts averaged around 3.2 ug. Study-level points and caveats: Between patients and controls, CD8+ Simpson's diversity did not vary significantly.

This sequence joins TRBV5-1 and TRBJ2-3, with 7 bases aligning to TRBD2. The sample consisted of sorted CD4+, CD8+, or CD8+CD57+ T cells (not recorded which) from PBMCs. This clonotype originated in a human donor with aplastic anemia. This CDR3 is CASSFASGRSTDAQYF. The CDR3 DNA follows: TGCGCCAGCAGCTTTGCTAGCGGAAGATCCACAGATGCGCAGTATTTT.